These 32 T cell receptor beta chains share one sample of origin, sequenced in a study of blood T cell dynamics during melanoma immunotherapy. Time point described: week 3, after first cycle of checkpoint inhibitor. Measured with immunoSEQ multiplex PCR; TCRdb has only the in-frame clones, and not every one. The sample lists about 12,000 clones, 70% to 90% occurring once. The source was blood, collected from a patient treated with checkpoint blockade. The receptor set was obtained from a human donor with melanoma.

The J gene is TRBJ1-2, the V gene TRBV25-1, with a tentative D call TRBD1 (6 bases). CDR1 is MGHDK, CDR2 SYGVNS, per germline. The CDR3 is made up of 13 amino acids. V lost 7 bases, J lost 1 base, and 10 bases lay in between. The DNA for the CDR3 is TGTGCCAGCAATGAGGGGGGTAACTATGGCTACACCTTC. Its translation is CASNEGGNYGYTF.

This chain links TRBV11-2 with TRBJ2-5; 13 bases align to TRBD2. The CDR3 covers 15 residues. Trimming removed 4 bases from V and 12 bases from J; junction bases left unmatched: 11. CDR1 and CDR2 (germline): SGHAT, FQNNGV. This CDR3 reads CASSYGLAGVGTEYF. CDR3 nucleotide sequence: TGTGCCAGCAGCTACGGACTAGCGGGAGTAGGTACGGAGTACTTC.

V is TRBV7-8 and J is TRBJ2-4, with D possibly being TRBD1 (5 bases). The V and J ends lost 5 bases and 0 bases respectively, with 11 bases between them. There are 15 residues in the CDR3. Looked up from germline, CDR1 is SGHVS and CDR2 is FQNEAQ. For the CDR3, the DNA is TGTGCCAGCAGCCTCAGGGATCTAGCCAAAAACATTCAGTACTTC. It encodes CASSLRDLAKNIQYF. Full variable domain (outside the CDR3, taken from reference TRBV7-8 and TRBJ2-4): GAGVSQSPRYKVAKRGQDVALRCDPISGHVSLFWYQQALGQGPEFLTYFQNEAQLDKSGLPSDRFFAERPEGSVSTLKIQRTQQEDSAVYLCASSLRDLAKNIQYFGAGTRLSVL.

This clone was recorded once. V usage is TRBV4-1 and J usage is TRBJ2-1, with D possibly being TRBD2 (6 bases). Trimming removed 1 base from V and 15 bases from J, with 13 bases in between. Germline-derived CDR1 and CDR2 are MGHRA and YSYEKL. The CDR3 length is 12 residues. The CDR3 DNA reads as TGCGCCAGCAGCCAAGGGACGGGAGCACTGTTCTTC. Amino acid sequence: CASSQGTGALFF.

The gene calls are TRBV7-2 and TRBJ2-3, with 9 bases identical to TRBD2. V dropped 5 bases and J dropped 4; count of bases not matched to a gene: 7. The CDR3 runs 15 residues. Germline loops: CDR1 SGHTA, CDR2 FQGNSA. In DNA form, the CDR3 reads TGTGCCAGCAGCCAGGATAGCGGGAGACCAGATACGCAGTATTTT. Its translation: CASSQDSGRPDTQYF.

This rearrangement joins TRBV7-8 to TRBJ2-5; D remains ambiguous. CDR1 is SGHVS, CDR2 FQNEAQ, per germline. The CDR3 length is 16 residues. Trimming removed 5 bases at V and 1 base at J, with 17 bases between. CDR3 coding DNA: TGTGCCAGCAGCCCCCCCCGAGCAGGAATCCAAGAGACCCAGTACTTC. Residues: CASSPPRAGIQETQYF. Drawing the rest from reference TRBV7-8 and TRBJ2-5, the complete variable domain is GAGVSQSPRYKVAKRGQDVALRCDPISGHVSLFWYQQALGQGPEFLTYFQNEAQLDKSGLPSDRFFAERPEGSVSTLKIQRTQQEDSAVYLCASSPPRAGIQETQYFGPGTRLLVL.

The V gene is TRBV5-1, the J gene TRBJ1-2, with TRBD1 matching over 9 bases. CDR1 is SGHRS and CDR2 is YFSETQ in the germline V gene. This CDR3 spans 13 amino acids. The junction had 0 bases not matched to a gene; V was cut back by 3 bases and J by 3 bases. The CDR3: CASSWTGDYGYTF. The CDR3 bases are TGCGCCAGCAGCTGGACAGGGGACTATGGCTACACCTTC.

This rearrangement joins TRBV7-2 to TRBJ2-1; unclear D gene. This CDR3 comprises 12 residues. With 5 bases removed from V and 7 bases from J, the gap between germline ends came to 9 bases. Germline CDR1 SGHTA, CDR2 FQGNSA. Here the CDR3 reads CASSPFLNEQFF. The CDR3 region has the DNA TGTGCCAGCAGCCCTTTCCTTAATGAGCAGTTCTTC.

The chain is built from TRBV4-1 and TRBJ2-5; D might be TRBD2 (5 bases). The germline V gene encodes CDR1 MGHRA and CDR2 YSYEKL. V gave up 0 bases and J gave up 5 bases, with 16 bases separating them. This CDR3 region has 16 residues. DNA of the CDR3: TGCGCCAGCAGCCAAGAAGATGTGGGATCGGGGGAGACCCAGTACTTC. It yields the protein CASSQEDVGSGETQYF.

The V and J genes are TRBV25-1 and TRBJ2-5; unclear D gene. V was shortened by 7 bases and J by 1 base, with 10 bases between the two germline ends. The CDR3 runs to 13 residues. Germline CDR1 is MGHDK and CDR2 is SYGVNS. CDR3 bases: TGTGCCAGCACCGACGGAGCCCAAGAGACCCAGTACTTC. Amino acids: CASTDGAQETQYF.

The V gene is TRBV7-8, the J gene TRBJ1-6, with D tentatively TRBD1 (5 bases). V shed 4 bases and J shed 5 bases, with 15 bases lying between them. The CDR3 is made up of 16 amino acids. Germline V gene sequence: CDR1 SGHVS, CDR2 FQNEAQ. The CDR3 is CASSSSSGRNNSPLHF. The DNA for the CDR3 is TGTGCCAGCAGCTCTTCATCGGGACGGAATAATTCACCCCTCCACTTT.

V and J are TRBV2 and TRBJ2-7; 8 bases are shared with TRBD2. The ends lost 5 bases at V and 0 bases at J; junction bases unmatched: 3. There are 14 residues in the CDR3. The germline V gene has CDR1 SNHLY and CDR2 FYNNEI. The CDR3 here is CASSPTSASYEQYF. CDR3 sequence (DNA): TGTGCCAGCAGTCCGACTAGCGCCTCCTACGAGCAGTACTTC.

The V call is TRBV10-2, the J call TRBJ2-1, with D perhaps TRBD1 (6 bases). Germline lookup yields CDR1 WSHSY and CDR2 SAAADI. The CDR3 has 13 amino acids. Trimming took 9 bases from V and 10 from J, leaving 19 bases between them. CDR3 loop: CASLTGSGWEQFF. The CDR3 DNA is TGCGCCAGTCTTACAGGGTCGGGATGGGAGCAGTTCTTC.

The gene calls are TRBV7-9 and TRBJ1-1; the D is unclear. The CDR3 runs to 15 residues. The germline V and J ends were trimmed by 8 bases and 4 bases, with 20 bases remaining between them. The germline gives CDR1 SEHNR, CDR2 FQNEAQ (reference sequence). CDR3 residues: CASGENSLKGTEAFF. CDR3 bases: TGTGCCAGCGGGGAGAACAGCCTTAAAGGCACTGAAGCTTTCTTT.

The J gene is TRBJ2-3, the V gene TRBV30, with TRBD2 matching 8 bases. Looked up from germline, CDR1 is GTSNPN and CDR2 is SVGIG (reference sequence). The CDR3 is made up of 13 amino acids. V shed 1 base and J 4 bases; nucleotides not matched to a gene: 1. CDR3 sequence reads: CAWSAGGPDTQYF. The CDR3 DNA reads as TGTGCCTGGAGTGCGGGAGGGCCAGATACGCAGTATTTT.

The V call is TRBV29-1, the J call TRBJ2-6; a possible D gene is TRBD2 (6 bases). V was clipped by 0 bases and J by 0 bases, with 12 bases between them. The CDR3 sequence is 17 residues long. Germline CDR1 SQVTM, CDR2 ANQGSEA. CDR3 in DNA: TGCAGCGTTGAAGATCGGGGACTGCGCTCTGGGGCCAACGTCCTGACTTTC. This codes for CSVEDRGLRSGANVLTF.

The gene calls are TRBV7-8 and TRBJ1-3; TRBD1 aligns across 10 bases. Germline values: CDR1 SGHVS, CDR2 FQNEAQ. Unmatched junction bases numbered 8, after V lost 8 bases and J lost 1 base. The CDR3 spans 16 residues. CDR3 sequence reads: CASGGDRGLSGNTIYF. CDR3 sequence (DNA): TGTGCCAGCGGGGGGGACAGGGGCTTATCTGGAAACACCATATATTTT.

This clone was recorded a few times. The chain has TRBV4-1 and TRBJ2-2, with D perhaps matching TRBD2 (6 bases). The CDR3 spans 15 residues. The germline V gene has CDR1 MGHRA and CDR2 YSYEKL. V dropped 7 bases and J dropped 2 bases, with 14 bases sitting between them. CDR3 residues: CASTYGRTNTGELFF. For the CDR3, the DNA is TGCGCCAGCACCTACGGGAGAACAAACACCGGGGAGCTGTTTTTT.

The gene calls are TRBV7-3 and TRBJ2-2; D may be TRBD1 (6 bases). The CDR3 has 13 amino acids. Germline lookup yields CDR1 SGHTA and CDR2 FQGTGA. With 8 bases removed from V and 5 bases from J, the gap between germline ends came to 12 bases. CDR3 in amino acids: CASRGQKTGELFF. DNA for the CDR3: TGTGCCAGCCGGGGACAAAAAACCGGGGAGCTGTTTTTT.

The chain joins TRBV18 to TRBJ2-2; 8 bases match TRBD2. The CDR3 covers 16 residues. V lost 2 bases and J lost 5; bases outside the gene matches: 7. Germline CDR1 KGHSH, CDR2 LQKENI. CDR3 in amino acids: CASSPSAGGSTGELFF. The CDR3 coding sequence is TGTGCCAGCTCACCATCGGCGGGGGGCTCGACCGGGGAGCTGTTTTTT.

The rearrangement joins TRBV5-4 to TRBJ2-6, with D possibly being TRBD1 (5 bases). There are 15 residues in the CDR3. The germline V gene encodes CDR1 SGHNT and CDR2 YYREEE (reference sequence). Trimming left V 4 bases short and J 0 bases short, with 8 bases between. The CDR3 protein is CASSKQGSGANVLTF. The CDR3, as DNA: TGTGCCAGCAGCAAGCAGGGCTCTGGGGCCAACGTCCTGACTTTC.

J is TRBJ1-4 and V is TRBV7-2; 7 nucleotides agree with TRBD1. The germline gives CDR1 SGHTA, CDR2 FQGNSA. The CDR3 consists of 15 residues. The V gene end was trimmed by 6 bases and the J gene end by 8 bases; junction bases not matched to a gene: 12. CDR3: CASSLHGTVGEKLFF. CDR3 DNA: TGTGCCAGCAGTCTCCACGGGACAGTTGGAGAAAAACTGTTTTTT.

CDR3 sequence: CASSLEGLAEQETQYF. The CDR3 DNA sequence: TGTGCCAGCAGCTTAGAGGGGCTAGCGGAACAAGAGACCCAGTACTTC. This chain links TRBV7-2 with TRBJ2-5, with 7 bases that match TRBD2. The CDR3 is made up of 16 amino acids. With 1 base clipped from V and 2 bases from J, the junction kept 7 bases outside the gene matches. Germline loops: CDR1 SGHTA, CDR2 FQGNSA.

CDR3 DNA: TGTGCCAGCTCACTACGGGGGGAAGCCTATGGCTACACCTTC. This translates into CASSLRGEAYGYTF. The chain employs TRBV18 and TRBJ1-2; a weak D match, TRBD1 (5 bases). The germline V and J ends were trimmed by 4 bases and 4 bases, with 13 bases remaining between them. The CDR3 extends over 14 amino acids. Germline CDR1 and CDR2: KGHSH and LQKENI.

The rearrangement uses TRBV11-2 and TRBJ1-2; D unresolved. This CDR3 has 14 amino acids. Germline values: CDR1 SGHAT, CDR2 FQNNGV. Trimming cost V 5 bases and J 4 bases, with 14 bases left between them. The CDR3 DNA reads TGTGCCAGCAGCCCCGGACCTAACCTCTATGGCTACACCTTC. It translates to CASSPGPNLYGYTF.

J is TRBJ1-4 and V is TRBV7-9, with 9 bases identical to TRBD1. The V and J ends lost 8 bases and 3 bases, in that order; junction bases with no gene match: 13. The CDR3 consists of 17 residues. Germline CDR1 is SEHNR and CDR2 is FQNEAQ (reference sequence). CDR3 region: CASQPPGQGRSNEKLFF. In DNA form, the CDR3 reads TGTGCCAGCCAACCGCCGGGACAGGGAAGGTCTAATGAAAAACTGTTTTTT.

The V gene is TRBV19, the J gene TRBJ2-1, with 9 bases matching TRBD1. The CDR3 covers 15 residues. With V trimmed by 5 bases and J by 2 bases, 4 bases remained unmatched. Germline CDR1 reads LNHDA; CDR2 reads SQIVND (reference sequence). Here the CDR3 DNA reads TGTGCCAGTAGTCTGGACAGGGGCCCCTACAATGAGCAGTTCTTC. This sequence encodes CASSLDRGPYNEQFF.

With respect to this clone: The sample carries other DNA sequences with the same CDR3. The V call is TRBV5-1, the J call TRBJ2-7; 7 bases map to TRBD1. This CDR3 comprises 16 residues. The V gene end was trimmed by 0 bases and the J gene end by 2 bases; junction bases not matched to a gene: 8. The V gene's germline CDR1 is SGHRS and CDR2 YFSETQ. The CDR3 region is CASSLGGTVSTYEQYF. CDR3 nucleotide sequence: TGCGCCAGCAGCTTGGGGGGGACAGTCTCTACCTACGAGCAGTACTTC.

V usage is TRBV4-1 and J usage is TRBJ1-2; D is unresolved. The germline V gene has CDR1 MGHRA and CDR2 YSYEKL. The germline V and J ends were trimmed by 0 bases and 8 bases, with 16 bases remaining between them. The CDR3 sequence is 15 residues long. CDR3 DNA sequence: TGCGCCAGCAGCCAAGATCAGGCGGTTTTAAAGGGCTACACCTTC. The encoded protein is CASSQDQAVLKGYTF.

The V call is TRBV18, the J call TRBJ2-3; D possibly corresponds to TRBD1 (6 bases). V was trimmed by 4 bases and J by 3 bases, leaving 11 bases between them. Germline V CDR1 and CDR2: KGHSH, LQKENI. The length of the CDR3 is 14 residues. The CDR3 sequence: CASSLTTGTDTQYF. In nucleotides, the CDR3 is TGTGCCAGCTCACTTACTACAGGGACAGATACGCAGTATTTT.

The chain recombines TRBV6-5 with TRBJ1-2; TRBD1 matches 10 bases. The CDR3 covers 15 residues. J lost 5 bases, V lost 2 bases, and 5 bases had no gene match. CDR1 and CDR2 (germline): MNHEY, SVGAGI. As DNA, the CDR3 is TGTGCCAGCAGTTACCGGGACAGGGGACTTTATGGCTACACCTTC. This gives the protein CASSYRDRGLYGYTF.

This sequence joins TRBV11-2 and TRBJ2-2; possibly TRBD2 for D (7 bases). The V gene lost 5 bases and the J gene lost 5 bases, with 15 bases spanning the gap. The CDR3 spans 15 residues. Germline V gives CDR1 SGHAT, CDR2 FQNNGV. The CDR3: CASSPWGGGTGELFF. The CDR3 coding sequence is TGTGCCAGCAGCCCTTGGGGGGGCGGAACCGGGGAGCTGTTTTTT.